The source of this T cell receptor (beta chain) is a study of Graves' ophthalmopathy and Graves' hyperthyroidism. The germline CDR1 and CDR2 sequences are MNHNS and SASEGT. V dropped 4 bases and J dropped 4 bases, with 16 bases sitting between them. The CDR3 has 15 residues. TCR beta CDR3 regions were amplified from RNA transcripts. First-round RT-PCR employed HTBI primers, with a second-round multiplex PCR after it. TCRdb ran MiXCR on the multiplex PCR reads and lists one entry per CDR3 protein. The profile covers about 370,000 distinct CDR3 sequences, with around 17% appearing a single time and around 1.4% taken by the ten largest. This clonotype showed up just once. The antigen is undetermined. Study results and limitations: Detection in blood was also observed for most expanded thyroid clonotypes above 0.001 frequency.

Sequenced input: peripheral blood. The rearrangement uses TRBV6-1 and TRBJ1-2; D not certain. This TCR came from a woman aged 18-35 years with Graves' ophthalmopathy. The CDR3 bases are TGTGCCAGCAGTGGGTTTCAAGGCTACGGCTATGGCTACACCTTC. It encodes CASSGFQGYGYGYTF.